The 26 T cell receptor beta chains listed next were all sequenced from one sample in a study of response to subunit inactivated influenza vaccine. A single record per CDR3 protein comes from TCRdb applying MiXCR to the RT-PCR reads. This sample yields 150,000 to 200,000 distinct CDR3 sequences, of which 12% are seen a single time; approximately 32% belongs to the top ten. In addition, the sample was reused for a study of T cells expressing NK-cell markers. As that study records: With UMIs, 5'RACE template switching was used to make TCR beta cDNA.

Sequenced here: CD8+ T cells sorted from PBMCs, sampled roughly 13 days after vaccination. These receptors were obtained from a man between 50 and 59 years old who received an inactivated influenza vaccine.

This clonotype was observed a handful of times. The V and J genes are TRBV4-2 and TRBJ1-5; 8 bases map to TRBD1. Germline CDR1 and CDR2: LGHNA and YNFKEQ. The CDR3 has 17 amino acids. Losses at the gene ends were 2 bases for V and 7 bases for J; bases not matched to a gene: 13. The CDR3 reads CASSQKTGEAYRQPQHF. The CDR3 bases are TGTGCCAGCAGCCAAAAGACAGGGGAGGCCTACAGACAGCCCCAGCATTTT.

V usage is TRBV9 and J usage is TRBJ2-3, with 7 bases lining up with TRBD2. V lost 3 bases, J lost 2 bases, and 6 bases stayed unmatched. Germline lookup yields CDR1 SGDLS and CDR2 YYNGEE. CDR3 length: 15 amino acids. In DNA form, the CDR3 reads TGTGCCAGCAGCGGATCGGGAGGTTACACAGATACGCAGTATTTT. This gives the protein CASSGSGGYTDTQYF.

J is TRBJ2-7 and V is TRBV5-6; 8 bases line up with TRBD2. V shed 0 bases and J 3 bases; nucleotides not matched to a gene: 5. The CDR3 contains 15 residues. Germline V gene sequence: CDR1 SGHDT, CDR2 YYEEEE. The CDR3, as DNA: TGTGCCAGCAGCTTGGAGACGGGAGGGAGCTACGAGCAGTACTTC. Protein product: CASSLETGGSYEQYF.

This clonotype appeared a few times. The chain is built from TRBV11-2 and TRBJ2-3; TRBD2 matches at 16 bases. In germline, CDR1 is SGHAT, CDR2 FQNNGV. J lost 10 bases, V lost 0 bases, and 1 base had no gene match. CDR3 length equals 15 residues. CDR3 in DNA: TGTGCCAGCAGCTTAGAGGGGACTAGCGGGAGGGCGCAGTATTTT. Translated, it gives CASSLEGTSGRAQYF.

This chain joins TRBV6-1 and TRBJ2-7, with 13 nucleotides matching TRBD2. The trim removed 6 bases at V and 2 bases at J, leaving 7 bases unmatched. The CDR3 has 16 amino acids. Germline CDR1 MNHNS, CDR2 SASEGT. The CDR3 loop is CASRPGTSGVAYEQYF. As DNA, the CDR3 is TGTGCCAGCAGACCCGGGACTAGCGGGGTGGCCTACGAGCAGTACTTC.

This clonotype was detected a few times. For the CDR3, the DNA is TGTGCCAGCAGCTTAGTATTCGGGACCCAAGGATGGGAATATTTT. Residues: CASSLVFGTQGWEYF. This chain uses TRBV7-9 with TRBJ2-3; either TRBD1 or TRBD2 may fit D (5 bases each). Germline V gene sequence: CDR1 SEHNR, CDR2 FQNEAQ (reference sequence). V was trimmed by 1 base and J by 15 bases, leaving 23 bases between them. The length of the CDR3 is 15 residues.

The chain links TRBV12-3 or TRBV12-4 to TRBJ2-5; 7 positions agree with TRBD1. V lost 2 bases to trimming and J lost 5 bases; unmatched junction nucleotides: 11. CDR3 size: 16 residues. The CDR3 bases are TGTGCCAGCAGTTTAAATTTCAGGGGGAGAGGGGAGACCCAGTACTTC. It yields the protein CASSLNFRGRGETQYF.

This clonotype was seen a few times. This chain links TRBV27 with TRBJ2-1; 10 nucleotides line up with TRBD2. The CDR3 totals 16 residues. V was clipped by 0 bases and J by 6 bases; unmatched bases: 5. Per germline, CDR1 MNHEY and CDR2 SMNVEV (reference sequence). The CDR3 coding sequence is TGTGCCAGCAGTTTATCGGCTAGCGGGAGTATCAATGAGCAGTTCTTC. This codes for CASSLSASGSINEQFF.

The V call is TRBV7-2, the J call TRBJ1-3; D remains ambiguous. V was pared by 1 base and J by 0 bases, with 16 bases between. Germline V lookup: CDR1 SGHTA, CDR2 FQGNSA. CDR3 length: 18 amino acids. For the CDR3, the DNA is TGTGCCAGCAGCTTAGGGCGGGGTGGGGTCTACTCTGGAAACACCATATATTTT. As protein: CASSLGRGGVYSGNTIYF.

This clonotype has at least ten counts. The J gene is TRBJ1-2, the V gene TRBV4-1; D uncertain. The CDR3 covers 14 residues. Germline values: CDR1 MGHRA, CDR2 YSYEKL. V dropped 1 base and J dropped 2 bases, with 8 bases sitting between them. The DNA of the CDR3 is TGCGCCAGCAGCCAAGCTCCGGGAAACTATGGCTACACCTTC. This translates into CASSQAPGNYGYTF.

The chain combines TRBV7-9 with TRBJ2-2, with D perhaps matching TRBD1 or TRBD2 (5 bases each). CDR3 length equals 14 residues. Trimming cost V 8 bases and J 2 bases, with 12 bases left between them. Germline CDR1 reads SEHNR; CDR2 reads FQNEAQ (reference sequence). CDR3 DNA: TGTGCCAGCCCCGGGGCGTTCAACACCGGGGAGCTGTTTTTT. Translation gives CASPGAFNTGELFF.

The rearrangement links TRBV20-1 to TRBJ2-1, with 13 bases fitting TRBD2. V was pared by 5 bases and J by 0 bases, with 7 bases of the junction left unmatched. The CDR3 loop spans 17 amino acids. The V gene's germline CDR1 is DFQATT and CDR2 SNEGSKA (reference sequence). The CDR3 sequence is CSAHGLAGEYSYNEQFF. CDR3 bases: TGCAGTGCTCATGGACTAGCGGGGGAATACTCCTACAATGAGCAGTTCTTC.

The chain links TRBV10-1 to TRBJ2-7; 8 bases are a match to TRBD1. Germline-derived CDR1 and CDR2 are WNHNN and SYGVQD (reference sequence). The CDR3 is made up of 16 amino acids. V gave up 5 bases and J gave up 6 bases; unmatched junction bases: 15. The CDR3, as DNA: TGCGCCAGCAGTCGGGACAGGTCCCATCCTTTCTCCGAGCAGTACTTC. Amino acid sequence: CASSRDRSHPFSEQYF.

The DNA for the CDR3 is TGTGCCAGCAGTTACCCGGGACAGGGGGAAGACATATATTTT. It specifies CASSYPGQGEDIYF. This sequence joins TRBV6-5 and TRBJ1-3, with TRBD1 matching over 11 bases. Unmatched junction bases numbered 6, after V lost 2 bases and J lost 12 bases. The CDR3 spans 14 residues. Germline CDR1 reads MNHEY; CDR2 reads SVGAGI.

The chain carries TRBV20-1 and TRBJ2-1; the D gene is possibly TRBD2 (5 bases). The germline V gene has CDR1 DFQATT and CDR2 SNEGSKA (reference sequence). Deletions cut 7 bases from V and 0 bases from J, with 19 bases between. The CDR3 has 16 amino acids. The CDR3 spells CSGTLGRVSSYNEQFF. CDR3 nucleotide sequence: TGCAGTGGGACCTTAGGGCGGGTCAGCTCCTACAATGAGCAGTTCTTC.

This sequence joins TRBV28 and TRBJ2-1; unclear D gene. Trimming shortened V by 5 bases and J by 2 bases, and 13 bases separated the two germline ends. CDR1 is MDHEN, CDR2 SYDVKM, per germline. This CDR3 spans 15 amino acids. CDR3 sequence: CASSPETAAYNEQFF. CDR3 bases: TGTGCCAGCAGTCCGGAGACCGCAGCCTACAATGAGCAGTTCTTC.

On this clonotype: One end of the junction is discordant with germline, which a read error may explain. V gene TRBV18 combines with J gene TRBJ2-7; 8 positions agree with TRBD1. Germline CDR1 KGHSH, CDR2 LQKENI. This CDR3 spans 14 amino acids. In DNA, the CDR3 is TGTGCCAGCTCATCACCGACAGGGGTACACGAGCAGTACTTC. Its protein product is CASSSPTGVHEQYF.

Many counts were recorded for this clonotype. This chain joins TRBV4-2 and TRBJ2-2; D possibly corresponds to TRBD1 (6 bases). From germline, CDR1 is LGHNA and CDR2 YNFKEQ. With 3 bases removed from V and 4 bases from J, the gap between germline ends came to 15 bases. The CDR3 runs 16 residues. CDR3 amino acids: CASSQGMDSLTGELFF. For the CDR3, the DNA is TGTGCCAGCAGCCAGGGGATGGACAGCCTCACCGGGGAGCTGTTTTTT.

The chain carries TRBV9 and TRBJ2-3, with 8 bases that match TRBD2. This CDR3 has 16 residues. Germline V gene lookup returns CDR1 SGDLS and CDR2 YYNGEE. With 4 bases clipped from V and 6 bases from J, the junction kept 13 bases outside the gene matches. CDR3 nucleotides: TGTGCCAGCAGCCGATACAGCGGGAGTACTAGGGATACGCAGTATTTT. Translating it yields CASSRYSGSTRDTQYF.

The J gene is TRBJ2-1, the V gene TRBV7-9, with 7 bases fitting TRBD2. J gave up 2 bases and V 2 bases, and 9 bases lay outside the gene matches. CDR1 SEHNR and CDR2 FQNEAQ come from the germline V gene (reference sequence). CDR3 length equals 17 residues. This chain's CDR3 is CASSLRTAGATYNEQFF. The CDR3 DNA reads TGTGCCAGCAGCTTAAGAACGGCGGGAGCCACCTACAATGAGCAGTTCTTC.

This clonotype was counted ten times or more. The chain has TRBV4-3 and TRBJ2-7, with D unclear. The CDR3 runs to 16 residues. V was cut by 0 bases and J by 0 bases, with 12 bases left in between. Germline V gene lookup returns CDR1 LGHNA and CDR2 YSLEER. The CDR3 loop is CASSQDVGPSSYEQYF. The CDR3 DNA follows: TGCGCCAGCAGCCAAGACGTGGGCCCCAGCTCCTACGAGCAGTACTTC.

This clonotype was detected a few times. V and J are TRBV12-3 or TRBV12-4 and TRBJ1-4, with D tentatively TRBD1 (6 bases). The CDR3 extends over 15 amino acids. Trimming shortened V by 4 bases and J by 8 bases, and 17 bases separated the two germline ends. CDR3 in amino acids: CASSSRTVGGEKLFF. The CDR3 nucleotides read TGTGCCAGCAGTTCCCGGACAGTCGGAGGGGAAAAACTGTTTTTT.

The chain employs TRBV4-2 and TRBJ2-5; D is perhaps TRBD1 (6 bases). This CDR3 comprises 16 residues. Trimming took 0 bases from V and 1 from J, leaving 12 bases between them. Germline loops: CDR1 LGHNA, CDR2 YNFKEQ. The CDR3 loop reads CASSQEGRGPQETQYF. In nucleotides, the CDR3 is TGTGCCAGCAGCCAAGAGGGCAGGGGTCCCCAAGAGACCCAGTACTTC.

This clonotype was recorded a few times. V and J are TRBV20-1 and TRBJ2-2, with D tentatively TRBD2 (5 bases). Germline V CDR1 and CDR2: DFQATT, SNEGSKA (reference sequence). The CDR3 runs 13 residues. V lost 6 bases, J lost 0 bases, and 8 bases lay in between. The CDR3 bases are TGCAGTGCGCGGGTGCCGAACACCGGGGAGCTGTTTTTT. Its protein is CSARVPNTGELFF.

CDR3 DNA sequence: TGTGCCAGCAGCGTTTCAGGCCTAAGCTCCTACAATGAGCAGTTCTTC. Its protein is CASSVSGLSSYNEQFF. The chain uses TRBV9 and TRBJ2-1; no definite D call. Trimming shortened V by 2 bases and J by 0 bases, and 12 bases separated the two germline ends. Per the germline V gene, CDR1 is SGDLS and CDR2 is YYNGEE. The CDR3 is 16 residues long.

The J gene is TRBJ1-1, the V gene TRBV6-2 or TRBV6-3; perhaps TRBD1 as D (5 bases). V lost 4 bases to trimming and J lost 3 bases, with 15 bases between them. The germline CDR1 and CDR2 sequences are MNHEY and SVGEGT. CDR3 size: 15 residues. The CDR3 nucleotides read TGTGCCAGCAGTTTCAGAGCAGGGAGGCACACTGAAGCTTTCTTT. This codes for CASSFRAGRHTEAFF.